The next 3 T cell receptor beta chains were all read from a single sample in a study of CD8 T cells in ankylosing spondylitis (dated by TCRdb to the late 2010s). The library came from 5' RACE. Data came from an Illumina HiSeq 2500. The public reads were reanalyzed by TCRdb: fastp trimming at Q25, MiXCR alignment, in-frame beta chains only. All rows with the same CDR3 protein become a single entry with the most common DNA and genes. In this sample the table shows under 300,000 distinct CDR3 sequences, roughly a tenth of which occur a single time. The ten largest clones add up to about 3% of the sample. Sequencing was done on a sample of blood, either unsorted or a sorted T cell fraction (not recorded which). The receptor source for this set is a male donor with ankylosing spondylitis or in good health (not recorded which).

In this sample, this clonotype turned up many times. V gene TRBV11-2 combines with J gene TRBJ2-3; the D is unclear. Trimming removed 0 bases at V and 6 bases at J, with 13 bases between. Per germline, CDR1 SGHAT and CDR2 FQNNGV. This CDR3 is 15 amino acids long. The CDR3 DNA reads TGTGCCAGCAGCTTAGATCGTATGGCCCACGATACGCAGTATTTT. Protein: CASSLDRMAHDTQYF.

This clonotype was detected many times. The chain joins TRBV10-2 to TRBJ2-5, with 11 nucleotides matching TRBD1. Looked up from germline, CDR1 is WSHSY and CDR2 is SAAADI. This CDR3 contains 15 residues. Germline trimming cut 2 bases from V and 4 bases from J; bases unmatched to any gene: 3. The CDR3 sequence: CASSEGQGAGETQYF. In nucleotides, the CDR3 is TGCGCCAGCAGTGAGGGACAGGGGGCAGGAGAGACCCAGTACTTC.

This clonotype was counted a few times. The chain links TRBV6-1 to TRBJ2-1; D is uncertain. The germline gives CDR1 MNHNS, CDR2 SASEGT. The CDR3 runs 15 residues. V lost 7 bases and J 0 bases, leaving 13 bases between the germline ends. CDR3 loop: CASTHGSGSYNEQFF. DNA of the CDR3: TGTGCCAGCACCCACGGGTCGGGCTCCTACAATGAGCAGTTCTTC.